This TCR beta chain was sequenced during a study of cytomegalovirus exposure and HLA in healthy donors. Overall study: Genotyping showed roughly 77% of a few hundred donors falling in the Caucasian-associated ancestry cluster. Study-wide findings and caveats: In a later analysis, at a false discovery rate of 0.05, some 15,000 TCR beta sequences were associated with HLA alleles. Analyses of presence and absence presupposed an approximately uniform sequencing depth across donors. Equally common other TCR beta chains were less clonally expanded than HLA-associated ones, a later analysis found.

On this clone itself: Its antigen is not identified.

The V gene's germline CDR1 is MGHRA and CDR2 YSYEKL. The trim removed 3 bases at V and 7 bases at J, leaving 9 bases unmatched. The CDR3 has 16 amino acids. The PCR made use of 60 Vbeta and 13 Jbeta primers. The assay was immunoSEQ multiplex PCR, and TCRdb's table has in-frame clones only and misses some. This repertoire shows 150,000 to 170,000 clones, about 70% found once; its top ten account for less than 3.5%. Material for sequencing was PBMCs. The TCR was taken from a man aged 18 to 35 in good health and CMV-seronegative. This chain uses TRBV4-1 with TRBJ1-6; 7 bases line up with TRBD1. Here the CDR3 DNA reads TGCGCCAGCAGCCATAATGACAGGGACGAAAATTCACCCCTCCACTTT. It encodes CASSHNDRDENSPLHF.